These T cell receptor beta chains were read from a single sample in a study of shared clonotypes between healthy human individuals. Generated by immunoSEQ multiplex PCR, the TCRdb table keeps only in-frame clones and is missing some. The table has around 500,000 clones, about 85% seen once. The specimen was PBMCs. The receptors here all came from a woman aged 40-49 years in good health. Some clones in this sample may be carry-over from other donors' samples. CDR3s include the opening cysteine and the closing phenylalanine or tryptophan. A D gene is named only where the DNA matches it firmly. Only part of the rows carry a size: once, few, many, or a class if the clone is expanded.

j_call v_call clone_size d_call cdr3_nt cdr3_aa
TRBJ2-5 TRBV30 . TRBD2 TGTGCCTGGAGTGGAGACCTAGCGGGAGCTCGGGAGACCCAGTACTTC CAWSGDLAGARETQYF
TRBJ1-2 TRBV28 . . TGTGCCAGCAGCGAAAACCCCGTCTATGGCTACACCTTC CASSENPVYGYTF
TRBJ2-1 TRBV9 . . TGTGCCAGCAGCGTAGTGGGCGGGGCCTCCTACAATGAGCAGTTCTTC CASSVVGGASYNEQFF
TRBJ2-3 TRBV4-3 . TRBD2 TGCGCCAGCAGCCAAGGGACTAGCCTCACAGATACGCAGTATTTT CASSQGTSLTDTQYF
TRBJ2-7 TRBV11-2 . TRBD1 TGTGCCAGCAGCTTGCCAGGGGGCTGGGAGCAGTACTTC CASSLPGGWEQYF
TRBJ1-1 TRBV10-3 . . TGTGCCATCAGTGAAAGGACTCTGAACACTGAAGCTTTCTTT CAISERTLNTEAFF
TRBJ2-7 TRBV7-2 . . TGTGCCAGCAGCTTAGCCCCCGGGTCCCGATACGAGCAGTACTTC CASSLAPGSRYEQYF
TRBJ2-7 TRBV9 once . TGTGCCAGCAGCCCCAGCATCTACGAGCAGTACTTC CASSPSIYEQYF
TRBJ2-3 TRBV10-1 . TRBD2 TGCGCCAGCAGTCCTAGCGGGAGCACAGATACGCAGTATTTT CASSPSGSTDTQYF
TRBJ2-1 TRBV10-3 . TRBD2 TGTGCCATCAGTGGATCTAGCGGGAGGAACAATGAGCAGTTCTTC CAISGSSGRNNEQFF
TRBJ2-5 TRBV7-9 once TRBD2 TGTGCCAGCAGCCAGCGGGACCCGTGGAAGACCCAGTACTTC CASSQRDPWKTQYF
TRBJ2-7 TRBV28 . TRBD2 TGTGCCAGCAGTTTATTTTTTCGGGGGACTAATGAGCAGTACTTC CASSLFFRGTNEQYF
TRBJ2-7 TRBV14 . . TGTGCCAGCAGCCCCAGGACGAACCCCTACGAGCAGTACTTC CASSPRTNPYEQYF
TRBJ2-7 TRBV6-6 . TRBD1 TGTGCCAGCAGCGCCGGGACAGGGGTCTACGAGCAGTACTTC CASSAGTGVYEQYF
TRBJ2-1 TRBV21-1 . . TGTGCCAGCAGCACGGGCATAGCGGGCAGGTCCTACAATGAGCAGTTCTTC CASSTGIAGRSYNEQFF
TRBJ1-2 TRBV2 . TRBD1 TGTGCCAGCAGTCCCGGGACAGGGGGGGACTATGGCTACACCTTC CASSPGTGGDYGYTF
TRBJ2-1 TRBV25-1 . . TGTGCCAGCAGCGCCTATAGCGGATACTCCTACAATGAGCAGTTCTTC CASSAYSGYSYNEQFF
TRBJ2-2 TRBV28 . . TGTGCCAGCAGTGTAAACACCGGGGAGCTGTTTTTT CASSVNTGELFF
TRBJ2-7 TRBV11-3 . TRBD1 TGTGCCAGCAGCTTAGAGGGACAGAGAGGTGGCGAGCAGTACTTC CASSLEGQRGGEQYF
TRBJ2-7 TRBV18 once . TGTGCCAGCTCACCGGGGCAGGGTTCCTACGAGCAGTACTTC CASSPGQGSYEQYF
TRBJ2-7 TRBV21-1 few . TGTGCCAGCAGCACCCCGATAAGGACTAGCGGGAGATTTTCCTACGAGCAGTACTTC CASSTPIRTSGRFSYEQYF
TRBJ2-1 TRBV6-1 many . TGTGCCAGCAGTGGACTAGACCTTCGGGATGAGCAGTTCTTC CASSGLDLRDEQFF
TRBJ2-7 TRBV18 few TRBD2 TGTGCCAGCTCCGAAAGACTAGCGACCACTCCTGGCGAGCAGTACTTC CASSERLATTPGEQYF
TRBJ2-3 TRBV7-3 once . TGTGCCAGCAGCTCCGCCTGGGCCCCCGAGGGTCCAGATACGCAGTATTTT CASSSAWAPEGPDTQYF
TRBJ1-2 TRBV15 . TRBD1 TGTGCCACCAGCAGGAGGGGGGACAGGGTTGGTGGCTACACCTTC CATSRRGDRVGGYTF
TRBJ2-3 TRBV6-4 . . TGTGCCAGCAGACCGACTACCAACACAGATACGCAGTATTTT CASRPTTNTDTQYF
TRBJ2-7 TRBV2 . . TGTGCCAGCAGTAGCGGGCCTTACGAGCAGTACTTC CASSSGPYEQYF
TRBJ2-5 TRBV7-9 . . TGTGCCAGCAGCTTAGAGAGGGGGGGGCTCAGAGGAGAGACCCAGTACTTC CASSLERGGLRGETQYF
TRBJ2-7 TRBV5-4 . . TGTGCCAGCAGCCTGCAGGGGGGGGGCGCCGGATACGAGCAGTACTTC CASSLQGGGAGYEQYF
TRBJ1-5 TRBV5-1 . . TGCGCCAGCAGCCTTGGGTGGGGGTCGGGCAATCAGCCCCAGCATTTT CASSLGWGSGNQPQHF
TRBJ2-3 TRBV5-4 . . TGTGCCAGCAGCTACGGGGGCGGGAGAGCAGATACGCAGTATTTT CASSYGGGRADTQYF
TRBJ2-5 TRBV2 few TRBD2 TGTGCCAGCGGGGGGACTAGCGGGTACCAAGAGACCCAGTACTTC CASGGTSGYQETQYF
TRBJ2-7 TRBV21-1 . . TGTGCCAGCAGCATTAGGTTTTCGGGGACAGGGAGGGTCGAGCAGTACTTC CASSIRFSGTGRVEQYF
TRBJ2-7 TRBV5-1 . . TGCGCCAGCAGCTTGGCCGGAGTTCTTGCCTACGAGCAGTACTTC CASSLAGVLAYEQYF
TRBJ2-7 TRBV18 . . TGTGCCAGCTCGCCCGTACCCGGGATTTCCTACGAGCAGTACTTC CASSPVPGISYEQYF
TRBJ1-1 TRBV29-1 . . TGCAGCGTGGACAGATCTATGAACACTGAAGCTTTCTTT CSVDRSMNTEAFF
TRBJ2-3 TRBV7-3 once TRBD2 TGTGCCAGCAGCTCCCCGGGACTAGCGGGATCGGATACGCAGTATTTT CASSSPGLAGSDTQYF
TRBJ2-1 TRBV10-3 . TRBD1 TGTGCCATCAGTCGCCGGGACAGGGAGCACAATGAGCAGTTCTTC CAISRRDREHNEQFF
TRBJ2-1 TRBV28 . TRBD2 TGTGCCAGCTGGACTAGCGGTTCCAATGAGCAGTTCTTC CASWTSGSNEQFF
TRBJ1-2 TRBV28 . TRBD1 TGTGCCAGCAGTCTCCGGGACAGGGTACGAGGCTACACCTTC CASSLRDRVRGYTF
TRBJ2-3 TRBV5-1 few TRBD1 TGCGCCAGCAGCTTCGGGGACAGGATCACAGATACGCAGTATTTT CASSFGDRITDTQYF
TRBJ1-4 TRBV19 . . TGTGCCAGTAGTGTCGGACAGACAACTAATGAAAAACTGTTTTTT CASSVGQTTNEKLFF
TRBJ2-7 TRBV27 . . TGTGCCAGCAGTTTAAGGGTAGGGACGGGAACCTACGAGCAGTACTTC CASSLRVGTGTYEQYF
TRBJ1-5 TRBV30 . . TGTGCCTGGACTTCCCCGACTTGGAGGGGCCAGCCCCAGCATTTT CAWTSPTWRGQPQHF
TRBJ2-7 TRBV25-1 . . TGTGCCAGCGGTCACTACGAGCAGTACTTC CASGHYEQYF
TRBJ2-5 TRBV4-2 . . TGTGCCAGCAGCCAAGAAAGGGAGACCCAGTACTTC CASSQERETQYF
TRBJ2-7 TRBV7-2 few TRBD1 TGTGCCAGCAGCGACGACAGGGGGCCCCTTGACTTC CASSDDRGPLDF
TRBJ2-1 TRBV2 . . TGTGCCAGCAGTGATTCGACTACAAATCATCGAGAGCAGTTCTTC CASSDSTTNHREQFF
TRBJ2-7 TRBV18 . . TGTGCCATCTCACGAGCAGGGGACCCCTACGAGCAGTACTTC CAISRAGDPYEQYF
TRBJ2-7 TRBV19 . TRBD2 TGTGCCAGTAGCGGCGGGAGTGGGTCCTACGAGCAGTACTTC CASSGGSGSYEQYF